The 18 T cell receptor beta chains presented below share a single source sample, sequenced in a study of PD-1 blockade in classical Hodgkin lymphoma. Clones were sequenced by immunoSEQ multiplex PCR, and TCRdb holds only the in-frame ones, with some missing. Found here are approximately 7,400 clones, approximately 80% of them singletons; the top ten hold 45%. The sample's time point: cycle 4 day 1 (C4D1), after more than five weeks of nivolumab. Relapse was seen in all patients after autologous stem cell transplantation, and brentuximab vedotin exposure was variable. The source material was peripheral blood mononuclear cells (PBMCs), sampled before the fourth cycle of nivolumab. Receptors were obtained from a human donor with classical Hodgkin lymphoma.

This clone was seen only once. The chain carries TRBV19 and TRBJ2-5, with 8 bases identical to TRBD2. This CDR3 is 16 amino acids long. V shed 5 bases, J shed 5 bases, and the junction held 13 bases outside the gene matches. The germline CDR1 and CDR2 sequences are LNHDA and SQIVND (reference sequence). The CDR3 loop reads CASSGREGFFLETQYF. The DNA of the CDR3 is TGTGCCAGTAGTGGCCGGGAGGGCTTTTTCTTGGAGACCCAGTACTTC.

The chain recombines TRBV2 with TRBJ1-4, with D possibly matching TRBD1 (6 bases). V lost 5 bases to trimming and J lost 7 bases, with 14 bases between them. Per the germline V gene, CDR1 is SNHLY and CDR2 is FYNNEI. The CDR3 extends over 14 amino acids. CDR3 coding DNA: TGTGCCAGCAGTAGAACTTTAGGGGGTGAAAAACTGTTTTTT. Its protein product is CASSRTLGGEKLFF.

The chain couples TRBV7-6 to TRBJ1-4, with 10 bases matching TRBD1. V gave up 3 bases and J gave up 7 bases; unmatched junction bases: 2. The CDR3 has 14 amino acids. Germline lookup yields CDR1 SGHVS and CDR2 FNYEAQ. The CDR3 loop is CASSLGTGAEKLFF. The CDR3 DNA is TGTGCCAGCAGCTTGGGGACAGGGGCTGAAAAACTGTTTTTT.

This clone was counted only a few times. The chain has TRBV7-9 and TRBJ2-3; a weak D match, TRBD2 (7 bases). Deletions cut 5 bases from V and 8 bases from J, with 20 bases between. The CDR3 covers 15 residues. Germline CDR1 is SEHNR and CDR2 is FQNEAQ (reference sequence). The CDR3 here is CASSKGAGAGGTQYF. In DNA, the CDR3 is TGTGCCAGCAGCAAAGGGGCGGGGGCAGGAGGTACGCAGTATTTT.

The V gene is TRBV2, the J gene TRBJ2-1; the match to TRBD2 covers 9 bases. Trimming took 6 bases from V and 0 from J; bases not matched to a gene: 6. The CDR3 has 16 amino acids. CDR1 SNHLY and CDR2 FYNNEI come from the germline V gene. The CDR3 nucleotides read TGTGCCAGCAGGACTAGCGGAACGAACTCCTACAATGAGCAGTTCTTC. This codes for CASRTSGTNSYNEQFF. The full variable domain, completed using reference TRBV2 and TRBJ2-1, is EPEVTQTPSHQVTQMGQEVILRCVPISNHLYFYWYRQILGQKVEFLVSFYNNEISEKSEIFDDQFSVERPDGSNFTLKIRSTKLEDSAMYFCASRTSGTNSYNEQFFGPGTRLTVL.

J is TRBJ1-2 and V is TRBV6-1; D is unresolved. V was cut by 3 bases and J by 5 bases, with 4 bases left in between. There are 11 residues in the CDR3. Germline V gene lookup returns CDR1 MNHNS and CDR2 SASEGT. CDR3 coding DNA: TGTGCCAGCAGTGATTGGTATGGCTACACCTTC. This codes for CASSDWYGYTF.

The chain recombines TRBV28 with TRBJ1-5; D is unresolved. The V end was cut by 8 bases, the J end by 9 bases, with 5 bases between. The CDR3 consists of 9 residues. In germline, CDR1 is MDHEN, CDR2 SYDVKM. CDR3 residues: CASSSPQHF. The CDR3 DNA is TGTGCCAGCTCCTCGCCCCAGCATTTT.

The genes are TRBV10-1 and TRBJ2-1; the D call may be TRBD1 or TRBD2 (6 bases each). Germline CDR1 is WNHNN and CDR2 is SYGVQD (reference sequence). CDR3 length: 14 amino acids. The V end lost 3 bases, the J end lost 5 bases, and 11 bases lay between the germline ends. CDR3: CASSDTGADNEQFF. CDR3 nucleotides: TGCGCCAGCAGTGACACGGGGGCGGACAATGAGCAGTTCTTC.

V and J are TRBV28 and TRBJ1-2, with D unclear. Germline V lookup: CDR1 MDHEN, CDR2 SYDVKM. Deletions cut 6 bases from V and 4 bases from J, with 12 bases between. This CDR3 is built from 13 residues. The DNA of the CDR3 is TGTGCCAGCAGCCCAACACAGATCTATGGCTACACCTTC. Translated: CASSPTQIYGYTF.

The CDR3, as DNA: TGTGCCAGTAGTATCGTACAGGGGAGCACAGATACGCAGTATTTT. It yields the protein CASSIVQGSTDTQYF. The chain uses TRBV19 and TRBJ2-3; 7 nucleotides match TRBD1. V shed 3 bases and J 0 bases; nucleotides not matched to a gene: 3. The CDR3 contains 15 residues. Germline CDR1 and CDR2: LNHDA and SQIVND (reference sequence).

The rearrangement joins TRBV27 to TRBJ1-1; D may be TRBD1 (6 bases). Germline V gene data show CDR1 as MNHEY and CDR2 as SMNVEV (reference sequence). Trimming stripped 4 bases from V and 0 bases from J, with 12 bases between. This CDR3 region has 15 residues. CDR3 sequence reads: CASSWGGRLNTEAFF. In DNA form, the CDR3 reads TGTGCCAGCAGTTGGGGGGGCAGACTGAACACTGAAGCTTTCTTT.

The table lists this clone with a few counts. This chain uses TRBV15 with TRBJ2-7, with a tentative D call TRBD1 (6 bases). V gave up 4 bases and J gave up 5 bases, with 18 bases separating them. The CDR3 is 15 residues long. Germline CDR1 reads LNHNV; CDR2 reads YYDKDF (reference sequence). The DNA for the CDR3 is TGTGCCACCAGCACGGGGCACACAGGGACCGACGAGCAGTACTTC. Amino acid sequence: CATSTGHTGTDEQYF. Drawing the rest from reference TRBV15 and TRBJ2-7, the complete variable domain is DAMVIQNPRYQVTQFGKPVTLSCSQTLNHNVMYWYQQKSSQAPKLLFHYYDKDFNNEADTPDNFQSRRPNTSFCFLDIRSPGLGDTAMYLCATSTGHTGTDEQYFGPGTRLTVT.

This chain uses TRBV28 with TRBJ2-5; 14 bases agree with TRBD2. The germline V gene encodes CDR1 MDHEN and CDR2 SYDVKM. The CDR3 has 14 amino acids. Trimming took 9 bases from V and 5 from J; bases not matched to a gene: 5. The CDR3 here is CASRLAGGPETQYF. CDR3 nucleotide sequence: TGTGCCAGTAGACTAGCGGGGGGGCCGGAGACCCAGTACTTC.

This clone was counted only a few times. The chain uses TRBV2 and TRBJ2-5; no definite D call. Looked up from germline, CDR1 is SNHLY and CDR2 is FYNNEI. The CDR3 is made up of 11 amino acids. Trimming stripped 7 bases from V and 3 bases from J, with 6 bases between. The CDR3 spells CASTLKETQYF. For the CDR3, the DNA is TGTGCCAGCACATTAAAAGAGACCCAGTACTTC.

The CDR3 nucleotides are TGTGCCAGTAGTGCGGACCCCTCGGGAGGAAACACCATATATTTT. Encoded protein: CASSADPSGGNTIYF. The V gene is TRBV19, the J gene TRBJ1-3; D is unresolved. Trimming pared 5 bases from V and 4 bases from J, leaving 15 bases between. Per the germline V gene, CDR1 is LNHDA and CDR2 is SQIVND (reference sequence). This CDR3 has 15 residues.

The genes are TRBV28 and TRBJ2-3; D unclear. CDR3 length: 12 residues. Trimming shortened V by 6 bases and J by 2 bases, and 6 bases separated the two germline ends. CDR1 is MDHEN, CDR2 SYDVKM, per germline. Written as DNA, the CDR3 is TGTGCCAGCAGAACCACCACAGATACGCAGTATTTT. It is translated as CASRTTTDTQYF.

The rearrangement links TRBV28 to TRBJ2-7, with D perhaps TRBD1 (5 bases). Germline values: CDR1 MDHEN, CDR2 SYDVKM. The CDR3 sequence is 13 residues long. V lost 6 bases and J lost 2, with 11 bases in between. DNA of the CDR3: TGTGCCAGCAGCCCGTTACAGGCCTACGAGCAGTACTTC. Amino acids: CASSPLQAYEQYF.

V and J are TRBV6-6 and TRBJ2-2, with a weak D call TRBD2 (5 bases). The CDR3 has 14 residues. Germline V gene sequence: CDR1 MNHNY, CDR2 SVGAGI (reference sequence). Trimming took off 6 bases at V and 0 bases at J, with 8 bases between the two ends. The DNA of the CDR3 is TGTGCCAGCAGGAGAGGGTCGAACACCGGGGAGCTGTTTTTT. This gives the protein CASRRGSNTGELFF.